This entry lists 29 T cell receptor beta chains sequenced from one sample in a study of blood T cell repertoires in COVID-19. Profiling relied on immunoSEQ multiplex PCR, and the TCRdb table lists in-frame clones only, not all of them. Among about 210,000 clones listed, around 91% were seen once. Sequences were obtained from peripheral blood. The receptors shown here come from a woman between 35 and 50 years old with acute or convalescent COVID-19.

V gene TRBV18 combines with J gene TRBJ1-5, with D unresolved. The V end lost 0 bases, the J end lost 5 bases, and 11 bases lay between the germline ends. Germline CDR1 and CDR2: KGHSH and LQKENI. There are 15 residues in the CDR3. The CDR3 DNA follows: TGTGCCAGCTCACCACCCTGGGCTGGCGATCAGCCCCAGCATTTT. It specifies CASSPPWAGDQPQHF. The full variable domain, rest sourced from reference TRBV18 and TRBJ1-5, is NAGVMQNPRHLVRRRGQEARLRCSPMKGHSHVYWYRQLPEEGLKFMVYLQKENIIDESGMPKERFSAEFPKEGPSILRIQQVVRGDSAAYFCASSPPWAGDQPQHFGDGTRLSIL.

The chain uses TRBV12-3 or TRBV12-4 and TRBJ1-1, with TRBD1 as a possible D gene (6 bases). The ends were cut back, 6 bases at V and 2 bases at J, with 10 bases in the middle. The CDR3 runs to 13 residues. In DNA, the CDR3 is TGTGCCAGCAGCCGGACAGATAACACTGAAGCTTTCTTT. Protein sequence: CASSRTDNTEAFF.

The chain has TRBV30 and TRBJ2-2, with D perhaps matching TRBD2 (5 bases). Germline loops: CDR1 GTSNPN, CDR2 SVGIG (reference sequence). The CDR3 covers 12 residues. V shed 3 bases and J shed 6 bases, with 8 bases lying between them. The CDR3, as DNA: TGTGCCTGGAGACTAGTCCCCGGGGAGCTGTTTTTT. Its protein product is CAWRLVPGELFF.

The rearrangement uses TRBV5-4 and TRBJ1-3, with D perhaps matching TRBD1 (5 bases). This CDR3 comprises 14 residues. V shed 4 bases and J shed 5 bases, with 13 bases lying between them. The germline V gene encodes CDR1 SGHNT and CDR2 YYREEE (reference sequence). The CDR3 nucleotides are TGTGCCAGCAGCCCCGGACAAAGTCGAAACACCATATATTTT. This encodes CASSPGQSRNTIYF. The whole variable domain, filled in from reference TRBV5-4 and TRBJ1-3, reads ETGVTQSPTHLIKTRGQQVTLRCSSQSGHNTVSWYQQALGQGPQFIFQYYREEENGRGNFPPRFSGLQFPNYSSELNVNALELDDSALYLCASSPGQSRNTIYFGEGSWLTVV.

The chain is built from TRBV2 and TRBJ2-2, with 9 bases aligning to TRBD2. J lost 7 bases, V lost 4 bases, and 13 bases had no gene match. The CDR3 covers 17 residues. The germline V gene encodes CDR1 SNHLY and CDR2 FYNNEI. The CDR3 here is CASSARLAGGPSGELFF. CDR3 nucleotides: TGTGCCAGCAGTGCCAGACTGGCGGGGGGGCCCAGCGGGGAGCTGTTTTTT.

The V gene is TRBV29-1, the J gene TRBJ1-1, with 11 bases lining up with TRBD1. J was trimmed by 7 bases and V by 6 bases; bases with no gene match: 10. The germline CDR1 and CDR2 sequences are SQVTM and ANQGSEA. This CDR3 is 14 amino acids long. CDR3 nucleotide sequence: TGCAGCGTCACTCCGGGACAGGGGGTTAGTGAAGCTTTCTTT. As protein: CSVTPGQGVSEAFF.

The CDR3 is CASSGTGVGSYNEQFF. As DNA, the CDR3 is TGTGCCAGCAGCGGGACAGGCGTGGGCTCCTACAATGAGCAGTTCTTC. The chain employs TRBV7-8 and TRBJ2-1; the match to TRBD1 covers 8 bases. V gave up 5 bases and J gave up 0 bases; unmatched junction bases: 6. CDR3 size: 16 residues. The V gene's germline CDR1 is SGHVS and CDR2 FQNEAQ.

V usage is TRBV6-1 and J usage is TRBJ1-3, with a weak D call TRBD1 (6 bases). Germline V gene data show CDR1 as MNHNS and CDR2 as SASEGT. Deletions cut 3 bases from V and 4 bases from J, with 16 bases between. CDR3 length: 16 residues. Here the CDR3 DNA reads TGTGCCAGCAGTGACCCGGCGGACGGACAGGGAAACACCATATATTTT. Its protein is CASSDPADGQGNTIYF.

This chain uses TRBV11-2 with TRBJ2-1, with 8 positions matching TRBD2. J lost 4 bases, V lost 5 bases, and 13 bases had no gene match. The CDR3 has 17 amino acids. CDR1 and CDR2 from the germline V gene are SGHAT and FQNNGV. The CDR3 is CASSQAAGGLHYNEQFF. In DNA, the CDR3 is TGTGCCAGCAGCCAAGCGGCGGGGGGACTACATTACAATGAGCAGTTCTTC. The entire variable domain, with the rest obtained from reference TRBV11-2 and TRBJ2-1, is as follows: EAGVAQSPRYKIIEKRQSVAFWCNPISGHATLYWYQQILGQGPKLLIQFQNNGVVDDSQLPKDRFSAERLKGVDSTLKIQPAKLEDSAVYLCASSQAAGGLHYNEQFFGPGTRLTVL.

The chain employs TRBV2 and TRBJ1-2; a weak D match, TRBD1 (5 bases). Germline lookup yields CDR1 SNHLY and CDR2 FYNNEI. Trimming cost V 0 bases and J 0 bases, with 14 bases left between them. This CDR3 comprises 17 residues. The CDR3 sequence: CASSEAPGGGSNYGYTF. DNA for the CDR3: TGTGCCAGCAGTGAAGCGCCGGGCGGGGGTTCTAACTATGGCTACACCTTC.

The V call is TRBV27, the J call TRBJ2-1, with D maybe TRBD2 (5 bases). The V gene lost 6 bases and the J gene lost 4 bases, with 16 bases spanning the gap. Germline V gene data show CDR1 as MNHEY and CDR2 as SMNVEV (reference sequence). This CDR3 comprises 15 residues. The DNA of the CDR3 is TGTGCCAGCAGCCTAGAGACTGGACTGTACAATGAGCAGTTCTTC. Protein: CASSLETGLYNEQFF.

The chain links TRBV7-8 to TRBJ1-5; D not certain. The CDR3 is 15 amino acids. Germline V gives CDR1 SGHVS, CDR2 FQNEAQ. V lost 5 bases, J lost 0 bases, and 11 bases lay in between. CDR3 sequence: CASSPKPYSNQPQHF. In DNA form, the CDR3 reads TGTGCCAGCAGCCCAAAACCCTATAGCAATCAGCCCCAGCATTTT.

Written as DNA, the CDR3 is TGTGCCAGTAGCCCCACATCCCCTTATAATTCACCCCTCCACTTT. Protein product: CASSPTSPYNSPLHF. V gene TRBV19 combines with J gene TRBJ1-6; D is unresolved. The CDR3 spans 15 residues. Trimming shortened V by 6 bases and J by 4 bases, and 13 bases separated the two germline ends. CDR1 LNHDA and CDR2 SQIVND come from the germline V gene (reference sequence).

This rearrangement joins TRBV10-3 to TRBJ2-7; 9 bases agree with TRBD2. The J segment lost 8 bases and the V segment lost 0 bases, leaving 11 bases of the junction unmatched. CDR1 is ENHRY, CDR2 SYGVKD, per germline. The CDR3 has 16 residues. DNA of the CDR3: TGTGCCATCAGTGAGTCGGCTAGCGGGGCGGAGTGGAAGCAGTACGTC. Encoded protein: CAISESASGAEWKQYV.

This clone has only one observation. CDR3 region: CASAVQGAYNEQFF. The CDR3 coding sequence is TGTGCCAGTGCGGTACAGGGGGCATACAATGAGCAGTTCTTC. The chain employs TRBV19 and TRBJ2-1, with 9 bases lining up with TRBD1. The V gene's germline CDR1 is LNHDA and CDR2 SQIVND (reference sequence). The CDR3 contains 14 residues. J gave up 4 bases and V 8 bases, and 6 bases lay outside the gene matches.

The rearrangement uses TRBV5-3 and TRBJ1-1; D remains unclear. TRBV5-3 is classed as an ORF, of uncertain function. V lost 1 base, J lost 0 bases, and 16 bases lay in between. The CDR3 loop spans 17 amino acids. The CDR3, as DNA: TGTGCCAGAAGCTTGTGGTTAGGCGGAACTATGAACACTGAAGCTTTCTTT. Translated, it gives CARSLWLGGTMNTEAFF.

This clone was detected once. The chain couples TRBV3-1 (or the pseudogene TRBV3-2) to TRBJ1-5; 9 bases are shared with TRBD1. Germline values: CDR1 LGHDT, CDR2 YNNKEL (reference sequence). V lost 3 bases and J lost 6; bases outside the gene matches: 15. This CDR3 spans 18 amino acids. The CDR3 DNA is TGTGCCAGCAGCCACGGTGCACAGGGGGCTCGGGTGATTCAGCCCCAGCATTTT. Translated: CASSHGAQGARVIQPQHF.

To note about this clone: Distinct nucleotide sequences in the sample also encode this CDR3. V and J are TRBV5-1 and TRBJ1-1, with 11 bases that match TRBD1. The CDR3 covers 13 residues. V shed 3 bases and J 6 bases; nucleotides not matched to a gene: 1. The germline V gene has CDR1 SGHRS and CDR2 YFSETQ. The CDR3 here is CASSSGQGAEAFF. In DNA, the CDR3 is TGCGCCAGCAGCTCGGGACAGGGGGCTGAAGCTTTCTTT. Variable domain in full (rest from reference TRBV5-1 and TRBJ1-1): KAGVTQTPRYLIKTRGQQVTLSCSPISGHRSVSWYQQTPGQGLQFLFEYFSETQRNKGNFPGRFSGRQFSNSRSEMNVSTLELGDSALYLCASSSGQGAEAFFGQGTRLTVV.

The chain links TRBV19 to TRBJ1-5; D gene uncertain. Trimming pared 3 bases from V and 7 bases from J, leaving 16 bases between. From germline, CDR1 is LNHDA and CDR2 SQIVND (reference sequence). This CDR3 is 15 amino acids long. As DNA, the CDR3 is TGTGCCAGTAGTATGATGGGCCCTCTGAGCCAGCCCCAGCATTTT. Translation gives CASSMMGPLSQPQHF.

V is TRBV14 and J is TRBJ2-3; 9 positions match TRBD2. Germline values: CDR1 SGHDN, CDR2 FVKESK. Germline trimming cut 5 bases from V and 0 bases from J; bases unmatched to any gene: 9. The length of the CDR3 is 17 residues. CDR3 in DNA: TGTGCCAGCAGCAGCGGGGGGTCCGTATCTAGCACAGATACGCAGTATTTT. Its protein is CASSSGGSVSSTDTQYF.

CDR3 coding DNA: TGCGCCAGCAGCGAGAGGACGGGCGAGGGAACTGAAGCTTTCTTT. Its protein product is CASSERTGEGTEAFF. The chain has TRBV5-1 and TRBJ1-1; the D is unclear. CDR1 is SGHRS and CDR2 is YFSETQ in the germline V gene. Trimming pared 4 bases from V and 5 bases from J, leaving 18 bases between. The CDR3 contains 15 residues.

V usage is TRBV4-1 and J usage is TRBJ1-6, with a weak D call TRBD1 (5 bases). Germline values: CDR1 MGHRA, CDR2 YSYEKL. Between the trimmed V and J ends, which lost 8 bases and 6 bases, there was a span of 17 bases. This CDR3 has 15 residues. CDR3 residues: CASALGGRGNSPLHF. CDR3 DNA: TGCGCCAGCGCCCTTGGGGGGAGGGGTAATTCACCCCTCCACTTT.

The J gene is TRBJ2-1, the V gene TRBV5-6; 8 nucleotides line up with TRBD1. CDR1 is SGHDT, CDR2 YYEEEE, per germline. J lost 6 bases, V lost 4 bases, and 6 bases had no gene match. CDR3 size: 14 residues. CDR3 coding DNA: TGTGCCAGCAGCCTACAGACAGGGGCCAATGAGCAGTTCTTC. Translation: CASSLQTGANEQFF.

The gene calls are TRBV15 and TRBJ1-5; D is undetermined. V was cut by 8 bases and J by 0 bases, with 17 bases left in between. The CDR3 consists of 16 residues. Germline V gene data show CDR1 as LNHNV and CDR2 as YYDKDF (reference sequence). The CDR3 region is CATGRGGSFSNQPQHF. The CDR3 DNA reads as TGTGCCACCGGGCGGGGAGGGAGTTTTAGCAATCAGCCCCAGCATTTT.

The chain couples TRBV4-1 to TRBJ1-2; D is possibly TRBD1 (5 bases). Germline assignment: CDR1 MGHRA and CDR2 YSYEKL. This CDR3 is built from 14 residues. V lost 2 bases, J lost 4 bases, and 11 bases lay in between. CDR3 in amino acids: CASSQWRDRYGYTF. The CDR3, as DNA: TGCGCCAGCAGCCAATGGCGGGACCGCTATGGCTACACCTTC.

The chain couples TRBV12-3 or TRBV12-4 to TRBJ2-2; D is unresolved. The CDR3 spans 11 residues. Trimming removed 7 bases at V and 7 bases at J, with 7 bases between. For the CDR3, the DNA is TGTGCCAGCACTTACAGCGGGGAGCTGTTTTTT. Translated: CASTYSGELFF.

This rearrangement joins TRBV5-5 to TRBJ1-6; no reliable D call. Germline loops: CDR1 SGHKS, CDR2 YYEKEE (reference sequence). Trimming cost V 7 bases and J 10 bases, with 12 bases left between them. The CDR3 runs 12 residues. CDR3 sequence: CASLGETSPLHF. The CDR3 DNA follows: TGTGCCAGCCTTGGGGAGACCTCACCCCTCCACTTT.

This clone has only a few counts. The chain links TRBV6-5 to TRBJ2-7; TRBD2 matches at 10 bases. Per germline, CDR1 MNHEY and CDR2 SVGAGI. V was clipped by 6 bases and J by 6 bases; unmatched bases: 8. This CDR3 comprises 14 residues. The CDR3, as DNA: TGTGCCAGCAGCCACGGGACTAGCGAAGCCGAGCAGTACGTC. It codes for CASSHGTSEAEQYV.

The chain recombines TRBV7-6 with TRBJ2-2, with 11 bases lining up with TRBD2. The CDR3 spans 18 residues. Unmatched junction bases numbered 6, after V lost 1 base and J lost 2 bases. Germline V gives CDR1 SGHVS, CDR2 FNYEAQ. The CDR3 DNA reads as TGTGCCAGCAGCTTAGAGGCTAGCGGGGGGTACAACACCGGGGAGCTGTTTTTT. This sequence encodes CASSLEASGGYNTGELFF.